A single sample gave rise to the 20 T cell receptor beta chains below, sequenced in a study of shared T cell receptors in the human thymus. Clones were read by immunoSEQ multiplex PCR, and TCRdb kept only the in-frame ones, dropping some. The sample records 450,000 to 650,000 clones, approximately 80% being singletons. A further study also used this sample, focusing on human thymus T cells.

Specimen: thymocytes. Source of these receptors: a boy under two years old with a congenital heart defect.

The rearrangement links TRBV27 to TRBJ1-3; 8 bases match TRBD1. This CDR3 is built from 16 residues. V lost 8 bases to trimming and J lost 4 bases; unmatched junction nucleotides: 13. Germline V gives CDR1 MNHEY, CDR2 SMNVEV (reference sequence). The CDR3 bases are TGTGCCAGCCCCTCCCGGACAGGGCTAGGAGGAAACACCATATATTTT. Translated, it gives CASPSRTGLGGNTIYF.

The CDR3 nucleotides read TGTGCCAGCAGCCATGAACTAGCGGGTGAGGGCCGTGATACGCAGTATTTT. Translated: CASSHELAGEGRDTQYF. This chain connects TRBV5-6 to TRBJ2-3; the match to TRBD2 covers 9 bases. Germline V gene lookup returns CDR1 SGHDT and CDR2 YYEEEE. The CDR3 is made up of 17 amino acids. J was trimmed by 6 bases and V by 4 bases; bases with no gene match: 15. The variable domain in full, with the rest retrieved from reference TRBV5-6 and TRBJ2-3, is DAGVTQSPTHLIKTRGQQVTLRCSPKSGHDTVSWYQQALGQGPQFIFQYYEEEERQRGNFPDRFSGHQFPNYSSELNVNALLLGDSALYLCASSHELAGEGRDTQYFGPGTRLTVL.

The chain recombines TRBV10-2 with TRBJ2-3, with 8 bases matching TRBD1. CDR1 and CDR2 (germline): WSHSY, SAAADI. The trim removed 8 bases at V and 0 bases at J, leaving 7 bases unmatched. CDR3 length equals 15 residues. In DNA, the CDR3 is TGCGCCAGCCTAGGGACAGGACCTAGCACAGATACGCAGTATTTT. It yields the protein CASLGTGPSTDTQYF.

The rearrangement joins TRBV9 to TRBJ1-4; TRBD1 matches 8 bases. Trimming cost V 0 bases and J 5 bases; bases outside gene matches: 0. Germline CDR1 reads SGDLS; CDR2 reads YYNGEE. This CDR3 has 14 amino acids. CDR3 bases: TGTGCCAGCAGCGTAGGGACAGGGAATGAAAAACTGTTTTTT. It yields the protein CASSVGTGNEKLFF. Combining the CDR3 with reference TRBV9 and TRBJ1-4 gives the whole variable domain DSGVTQTPKHLITATGQRVTLRCSPRSGDLSVYWYQQSLDQGLQFLIQYYNGEERAKGNILERFSAQQFPDLHSELNLSSLELGDSALYFCASSVGTGNEKLFFGSGTQLSVL.

This chain links TRBV29-1 with TRBJ2-7; D is possibly TRBD1 (7 bases). This CDR3 has 13 amino acids. V was cut by 3 bases and J by 2 bases, with 11 bases left in between. Germline values: CDR1 SQVTM, CDR2 ANQGSEA. CDR3 loop: CSVEEGAAYEQYF. Here the CDR3 DNA reads TGCAGCGTTGAGGAGGGGGCAGCCTACGAGCAGTACTTC.

The V gene is TRBV4-2, the J gene TRBJ2-7; TRBD2 matches at 9 bases. CDR1 is LGHNA, CDR2 YNFKEQ, per germline. J gave up 2 bases and V 2 bases, and 7 bases lay outside the gene matches. The CDR3 runs to 16 residues. CDR3 amino acids: CASSQQTSGKTYEQYF. CDR3 DNA: TGTGCCAGCAGCCAACAGACTAGCGGCAAGACCTACGAGCAGTACTTC.

V and J are TRBV4-2 and TRBJ2-7; D might be TRBD2 (5 bases). CDR1 and CDR2 from the germline V gene are LGHNA and YNFKEQ. The CDR3 length is 16 residues. Trimming left V 0 bases short and J 4 bases short, with 16 bases between. Here the CDR3 reads CASSQDGRRISYEQYF. DNA for the CDR3: TGTGCCAGCAGCCAAGATGGCAGGAGGATTTCGTACGAGCAGTACTTC.

V and J are TRBV4-3 and TRBJ2-1, with 13 positions matching TRBD2. With 5 bases clipped from V and 13 bases from J, the junction kept 5 bases outside the gene matches. The germline CDR1 and CDR2 sequences are LGHNA and YSLEER. This CDR3 comprises 13 residues. The CDR3 nucleotides are TGCGCCAGCAGCACTAGCGGGAGGGATCTCCAGTTCTTC. Its protein product is CASSTSGRDLQFF.

The rearrangement links TRBV7-9 to TRBJ2-7, with D uncertain. This CDR3 is 13 amino acids long. Trimming shortened V by 2 bases and J by 2 bases, and 7 bases separated the two germline ends. Germline assignment: CDR1 SEHNR and CDR2 FQNEAQ (reference sequence). DNA of the CDR3: TGTGCCAGCAGCTTACCCAGGACCTACGAGCAGTACTTC. This gives the protein CASSLPRTYEQYF.

This chain connects TRBV27 to TRBJ2-2; 12 nucleotides match TRBD2. The CDR3 consists of 16 residues. Looked up from germline, CDR1 is MNHEY and CDR2 is SMNVEV (reference sequence). Trimming cost V 10 bases and J 0 bases; bases outside gene matches: 6. In nucleotides, the CDR3 is TGTGCCACAGGGACTAGCGGGCTCGCGAACACCGGGGAGCTGTTTTTT. Translating it yields CATGTSGLANTGELFF.

The chain couples TRBV7-9 to TRBJ1-2; 12 positions agree with TRBD1. The CDR3 is 15 amino acids. CDR1 and CDR2 from the germline V gene are SEHNR and FQNEAQ (reference sequence). Trimming cost V 3 bases and J 4 bases; bases outside gene matches: 3. CDR3 in DNA: TGTGCCAGCAGCTTCGGGACAGGGGGCAGCTATGGCTACACCTTC. Translating it yields CASSFGTGGSYGYTF.

This rearrangement joins TRBV29-1 to TRBJ2-7; D remains ambiguous. Looked up from germline, CDR1 is SQVTM and CDR2 is ANQGSEA. The CDR3 is 11 amino acids. V lost 3 bases and J lost 5, with 8 bases in between. The CDR3 protein is CSVESLHEQYF. The CDR3 DNA follows: TGCAGCGTTGAGTCCCTTCACGAGCAGTACTTC.

The chain has TRBV28 and TRBJ1-1, with D possibly being TRBD1 (6 bases). Trimming pared 7 bases from V and 0 bases from J, leaving 15 bases between. Germline V CDR1 and CDR2: MDHEN, SYDVKM. The CDR3 extends over 15 amino acids. CDR3 sequence: CASKRPGHLNTEAFF. The CDR3 region has the DNA TGTGCCAGCAAACGGCCGGGACACCTGAACACTGAAGCTTTCTTT. The variable domain in full, completed from reference TRBV28 and TRBJ1-1, reads DVKVTQSSRYLVKRTGEKVFLECVQDMDHENMFWYRQDPGLGLRLIYFSYDVKMKEKGDIPEGYSVSREKKERFSLILESASTNQTSMYLCASKRPGHLNTEAFFGQGTRLTVV.

Note on this clone: The sample contains more than one DNA sequence encoding this CDR3. The CDR3 DNA follows: TGTGCCAGCAGCTTGGTCGGGACTAGCGGGAGTATTGGGACCCAGTACTTC. Protein product: CASSLVGTSGSIGTQYF. J is TRBJ2-5 and V is TRBV5-6; 14 nucleotides match TRBD2. The trim removed 0 bases at V and 7 bases at J, leaving 8 bases unmatched. The CDR3 is made up of 17 amino acids. Germline assignment: CDR1 SGHDT and CDR2 YYEEEE.

The chain has TRBV18 and TRBJ2-3; 7 nucleotides align to TRBD1. CDR1 and CDR2 (germline): KGHSH, LQKENI. The CDR3 loop spans 15 amino acids. The junction had 11 bases not matched to a gene; V was cut back by 5 bases and J by 6 bases. The CDR3 DNA reads as TGTGCCAGCTCAACGACAGGGAGTTGGGGGGATACGCAGTATTTT. It encodes CASSTTGSWGDTQYF.

This chain joins TRBV30 and TRBJ2-3; 8 bases agree with TRBD2. Germline CDR1 is GTSNPN and CDR2 is SVGIG (reference sequence). The length of the CDR3 is 13 residues. V trimming: 0 bases; J trimming: 5 bases; junction bases outside the gene matches: 1. The CDR3 is CAWSVLAGDTQYF. In DNA form, the CDR3 reads TGTGCCTGGAGTGTTCTAGCGGGAGATACGCAGTATTTT.

In its sample, this clone was seen a few times. The chain couples TRBV5-6 to TRBJ2-3, with D possibly being TRBD1 (6 bases). Per the germline V gene, CDR1 is SGHDT and CDR2 is YYEEEE. The CDR3 has 15 residues. Between the trimmed V and J ends, which lost 0 bases and 6 bases, there was a span of 14 bases. The CDR3 protein is CASSLGRGHRDTQYF. The CDR3, as DNA: TGTGCCAGCAGCTTGGGCAGGGGACATCGGGATACGCAGTATTTT.

The chain employs TRBV4-2 and TRBJ2-5, with D maybe TRBD2 (7 bases). Looked up from germline, CDR1 is LGHNA and CDR2 is YNFKEQ. Trimming took 6 bases from V and 4 from J, leaving 15 bases between them. The CDR3 totals 14 residues. CDR3 protein: CASRGRGGPETQYF. The CDR3 bases are TGTGCCAGCAGGGGTAGGGGGGGTCCAGAGACCCAGTACTTC.

This clone was observed a handful of times. The chain couples TRBV19 to TRBJ2-3; D is unresolved. The CDR3 loop spans 13 amino acids. V dropped 8 bases and J dropped 4 bases, with 13 bases sitting between them. CDR1 LNHDA and CDR2 SQIVND come from the germline V gene (reference sequence). CDR3 nucleotides: TGTGCCAGTCTGAGCGTAGGCGCAGATACGCAGTATTTT. Its translation: CASLSVGADTQYF.

This clone was observed a handful of times. The genes are TRBV29-1 and TRBJ1-2; D remains ambiguous. V lost 2 bases to trimming and J lost 7 bases, with 8 bases between them. This CDR3 region has 11 residues. Germline lookup yields CDR1 SQVTM and CDR2 ANQGSEA. The CDR3 DNA sequence: TGCAGCGTTGAACAGGCGGGTGGCTACACCTTC. Translating gives CSVEQAGGYTF.